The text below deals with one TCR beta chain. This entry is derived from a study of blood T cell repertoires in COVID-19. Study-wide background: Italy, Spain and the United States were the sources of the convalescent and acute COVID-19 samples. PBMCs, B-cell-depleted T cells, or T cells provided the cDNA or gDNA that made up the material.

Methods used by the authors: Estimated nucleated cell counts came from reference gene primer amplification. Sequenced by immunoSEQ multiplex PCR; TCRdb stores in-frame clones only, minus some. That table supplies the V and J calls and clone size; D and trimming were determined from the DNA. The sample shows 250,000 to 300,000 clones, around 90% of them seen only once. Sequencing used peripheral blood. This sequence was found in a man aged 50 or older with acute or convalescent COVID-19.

CDR3 protein: CASRPWLSTNEKLFF. The CDR3 DNA follows: TGTGCCAGCAGGCCCTGGCTGTCAACTAATGAAAAACTGTTTTTT. The V gene is TRBV27, the J gene TRBJ1-4; D call uncertain. This CDR3 region has 15 residues. V was cut by 6 bases and J by 0 bases, with 11 bases left in between. CDR1 and CDR2 from the germline V gene are MNHEY and SMNVEV (reference sequence).